The 23 T cell receptor beta chains listed next were all sequenced from one sample in a study of shared clonotypes between healthy human individuals. The assay was immunoSEQ multiplex PCR, and TCRdb's table has in-frame clones only and misses some. Here the sample spans 850,000 to 1,100,000 clones, 77% being singletons. The sequenced material came from memory CD4+ T cells from PBMCs. As to subset: CD45RA-negative fraction. The source of these receptors is a man younger than 35 in good health. Some clones in this sample may be carry-over from other donors' samples.

The chain has TRBV28 and TRBJ1-5; TRBD1 matches 7 bases. The CDR3 is 15 amino acids. V lost 9 bases, J lost 7 bases, and 15 bases stayed unmatched. The V gene's germline CDR1 is MDHEN and CDR2 SYDVKM. The CDR3: CASSQGRGQWQPQHF. CDR3 DNA: TGTGCCAGTTCCCAAGGCAGGGGACAGTGGCAGCCCCAGCATTTT.

This chain uses TRBV18 with TRBJ1-5; the D is unclear. V dropped 1 base and J dropped 3 bases, with 4 bases sitting between them. The CDR3 runs to 13 residues. CDR1 is KGHSH and CDR2 is LQKENI in the germline V gene. The CDR3, as DNA: TGTGCCAGCTCACCACAGGCCAATCAGCCCCAGCATTTT. It encodes CASSPQANQPQHF.

The genes are TRBV6-1 and TRBJ2-7, with D unclear. The germline V gene has CDR1 MNHNS and CDR2 SASEGT. V lost 6 bases and J lost 7, with 13 bases in between. The CDR3 totals 12 residues. CDR3 in amino acids: CASRDPWSEQYF. The CDR3 bases are TGTGCCAGCAGGGACCCCTGGTCGGAGCAGTACTTC.

This clone was found a few times. The chain recombines TRBV5-4 with TRBJ1-4; a possible D gene is TRBD1 (5 bases). Trimming removed 4 bases at V and 4 bases at J, with 17 bases between. The length of the CDR3 is 16 residues. The germline CDR1 and CDR2 sequences are SGHNT and YYREEE (reference sequence). DNA of the CDR3: TGTGCCAGCAGCCTCCGGTCGGCAGGGCGTAATGAAAAACTGTTTTTT. It specifies CASSLRSAGRNEKLFF.

In its sample, this clone was seen once. The V gene is TRBV7-2, the J gene TRBJ2-7, with D maybe TRBD2 (5 bases). This CDR3 has 14 amino acids. Germline V gives CDR1 SGHTA, CDR2 FQGNSA. The germline V and J ends were trimmed by 4 bases and 4 bases, with 14 bases remaining between them. The CDR3 sequence: CASSSQAGLYEQYF. The CDR3 coding sequence is TGTGCCAGCAGCTCCCAGGCGGGCCTGTACGAGCAGTACTTC.

The chain employs TRBV15 and TRBJ1-4; 7 nucleotides match TRBD1. J gave up 0 bases and V 1 base, and 2 bases lay outside the gene matches. This CDR3 has 16 amino acids. The germline V gene has CDR1 LNHNV and CDR2 YYDKDF (reference sequence). CDR3 coding DNA: TGTGCCACCAGCAGAGGAGGACAGGCAACTAATGAAAAACTGTTTTTT. It yields the protein CATSRGGQATNEKLFF. Variable domain in full (rest from reference TRBV15 and TRBJ1-4): DAMVIQNPRYQVTQFGKPVTLSCSQTLNHNVMYWYQQKSSQAPKLLFHYYDKDFNNEADTPDNFQSRRPNTSFCFLDIRSPGLGDTAMYLCATSRGGQATNEKLFFGSGTQLSVL.

The chain carries TRBV18 and TRBJ1-1, with D perhaps matching TRBD1 (5 bases). The germline gives CDR1 KGHSH, CDR2 LQKENI. The CDR3 runs to 17 residues. The V and J ends lost 3 bases and 4 bases respectively, with 21 bases between them. This chain's CDR3 is CASSPGLWSGGTTEAFF. CDR3 sequence (DNA): TGTGCCAGCTCACCCGGCCTGTGGAGTGGAGGGACCACTGAAGCTTTCTTT.

Concerning this clone itself: Compared with germline, one end of the junction differs, possibly owing to a read error. This sequence joins TRBV30 and TRBJ1-1; possibly TRBD1 for D (5 bases). CDR1 GTSNPN and CDR2 SVGIG come from the germline V gene (reference sequence). The CDR3 sequence is 12 residues long. DNA of the CDR3: TGTGCCTGGAGATGGGGGAACGCTGAAGCTTTCTTT. As protein: CAWRWGNAEAFF.

The chain has TRBV9 and TRBJ2-5, with 11 positions matching TRBD1. Per the germline V gene, CDR1 is SGDLS and CDR2 is YYNGEE. This CDR3 is built from 17 residues. V dropped 5 bases and J dropped 1; count of bases not matched to a gene: 10. The CDR3: CASSEILGQGGQETQYF. The CDR3 DNA is TGTGCCAGCAGTGAGATTCTGGGACAGGGGGGCCAAGAGACCCAGTACTTC.

The chain employs TRBV6-1 and TRBJ1-1; 8 nucleotides agree with TRBD1. The trim removed 7 bases at V and 4 bases at J, leaving 8 bases unmatched. CDR3 length equals 14 residues. Germline V gene data show CDR1 as MNHNS and CDR2 as SASEGT. The CDR3: CASTGQGFGTEAFF. CDR3 coding DNA: TGTGCCAGCACCGGACAGGGCTTTGGCACTGAAGCTTTCTTT.

This clone has just one count. V and J are TRBV7-8 and TRBJ2-2; possible D gene TRBD1, 6 bases. The CDR3 covers 15 residues. Germline loops: CDR1 SGHVS, CDR2 FQNEAQ. V shed 5 bases and J shed 4 bases, with 14 bases lying between them. The CDR3 is CASSQRDTFTGELFF. The CDR3 DNA follows: TGTGCCAGCAGCCAAAGGGACACTTTCACCGGGGAGCTGTTTTTT.

Regarding this clone: Other DNA sequences from this sample encode an identical CDR3 as well. The chain links TRBV4-1 to TRBJ2-1; D gene unclear. The CDR3 has 12 amino acids. V was trimmed by 1 base and J by 6 bases, leaving 4 bases between them. Germline-derived CDR1 and CDR2 are MGHRA and YSYEKL. Here the CDR3 reads CASSQVGNEQFF. The CDR3 DNA reads TGCGCCAGCAGCCAAGTCGGCAATGAGCAGTTCTTC.

This clone was observed a few times. The same CDR3 can be traced to other DNA sequences in this sample. The chain has TRBV11-2 and TRBJ2-5, with 7 bases lining up with TRBD1. V was pared by 6 bases and J by 4 bases, with 11 bases of the junction left unmatched. The V gene's germline CDR1 is SGHAT and CDR2 FQNNGV. The CDR3 totals 15 residues. CDR3 region: CASSSPEGAGETQYF. CDR3 sequence (DNA): TGTGCCAGCAGTTCCCCAGAGGGGGCGGGAGAGACCCAGTACTTC.

This clone was seen ten or more times. The rearrangement joins TRBV29-1 to TRBJ2-1; D may be TRBD1 (5 bases). The CDR3 consists of 14 residues. The V gene's germline CDR1 is SQVTM and CDR2 ANQGSEA. Deletions cut 4 bases from V and 8 bases from J, with 18 bases between. CDR3 region: CSVALARVFDEQFF. DNA for the CDR3: TGCAGCGTTGCCCTTGCCAGGGTCTTCGATGAGCAGTTCTTC.

The V call is TRBV7-3, the J call TRBJ1-1; maybe TRBD1 (5 bases). The length of the CDR3 is 15 residues. V was trimmed by 5 bases and J by 0 bases, leaving 13 bases between them. The germline gives CDR1 SGHTA, CDR2 FQGTGA. CDR3 residues: CASSPKTGMNTEAFF. The CDR3 bases are TGTGCCAGCAGCCCAAAAACAGGAATGAACACTGAAGCTTTCTTT.

V gene TRBV7-9 combines with J gene TRBJ1-1; D ambiguous. Germline lookup yields CDR1 SEHNR and CDR2 FQNEAQ (reference sequence). V lost 5 bases, J lost 11 bases, and 18 bases lay in between. The CDR3 covers 13 residues. CDR3 in amino acids: CASSLENYAAAFF. The DNA for the CDR3 is TGTGCCAGCAGCCTCGAAAACTACGCTGCGGCTTTCTTT.

This chain connects TRBV30 to TRBJ2-3; D call uncertain. The CDR3 totals 11 residues. Germline lookup yields CDR1 GTSNPN and CDR2 SVGIG (reference sequence). The V end lost 3 bases, the J end lost 6 bases, and 7 bases lay between the germline ends. This CDR3 is CAWRWYDTQYF. The CDR3 DNA reads TGTGCCTGGAGGTGGTACGATACGCAGTATTTT.

The chain combines TRBV4-3 with TRBJ1-5; tentatively, D is TRBD1 (5 bases). V was shortened by 4 bases and J by 4 bases, with 14 bases between the two germline ends. Per the germline V gene, CDR1 is LGHNA and CDR2 is YSLEER. The CDR3 extends over 15 amino acids. As DNA, the CDR3 is TGCGCCAGCAGCCCGAGGGGACCGCCGAATCAGCCCCAGCATTTT. Protein sequence: CASSPRGPPNQPQHF.

The chain employs TRBV5-1 and TRBJ2-5, with 9 bases lining up with TRBD1. Trimming took 1 base from V and 6 from J; bases not matched to a gene: 10. Germline V gene lookup returns CDR1 SGHRS and CDR2 YFSETQ. This CDR3 spans 16 amino acids. The CDR3 bases are TGCGCCAGCAGCTTGTGGGGACAGGGTACGACGAAGACCCAGTACTTC. Encoded protein: CASSLWGQGTTKTQYF.

This clone appeared a few times. The V gene is TRBV28, the J gene TRBJ1-4, with 8 bases identical to TRBD1. Per germline, CDR1 MDHEN and CDR2 SYDVKM. V was pared by 10 bases and J by 4 bases, with 11 bases of the junction left unmatched. This CDR3 has 15 amino acids. The CDR3 spells CATSFSGQGNEKLFF. DNA for the CDR3: TGTGCCACCAGCTTTAGTGGACAGGGTAATGAAAAACTGTTTTTT.

The chain is built from TRBV7-6 and TRBJ2-3, with no clear D. The CDR3 has 13 residues. V lost 5 bases and J lost 6, with 12 bases in between. Germline V lookup: CDR1 SGHVS, CDR2 FNYEAQ. In DNA form, the CDR3 reads TGTGCCAGCAGCCCGGGCCCGCGGGATACGCAGTATTTT. It is translated as CASSPGPRDTQYF.

The V gene is TRBV11-1, the J gene TRBJ1-1, with D uncertain. This CDR3 spans 16 amino acids. Germline V gene sequence: CDR1 SGHAT, CDR2 FQDESV (reference sequence). The V end was cut by 2 bases, the J end by 2 bases, with 15 bases between. CDR3: CASSLSSARGNTEAFF. CDR3 DNA sequence: TGTGCCAGCAGCTTATCCTCGGCCCGGGGAAACACTGAAGCTTTCTTT.

V is TRBV7-7 and J is TRBJ2-7; possible D gene TRBD1, 6 bases. Trimming shortened V by 5 bases and J by 0 bases, and 11 bases separated the two germline ends. The CDR3 is 14 amino acids. CDR1 and CDR2 (germline): SSHAT, FNYEAQ (reference sequence). CDR3 in amino acids: CASSTGQNSYEQYF. The CDR3 nucleotides read TGTGCCAGCAGCACCGGACAGAACTCCTACGAGCAGTACTTC. Based on the CDR3 plus reference TRBV7-7 and TRBJ2-7, the full variable domain is GAGVSQSPRYKVTKRGQDVTLRCDPISSHATLYWYQQALGQGPEFLTYFNYEAQPDKSGLPSDRFSAERPEGSISTLTIQRTEQRDSAMYRCASSTGQNSYEQYFGPGTRLTVT.